A single sample gave rise to the 6 T cell receptor beta chains below, sequenced in a study of beta chain features in type 1 diabetes. As every portion of the isolated RNA was reverse transcribed, the sequencing read expressed TCRB transcripts. Sequenced by immunoSEQ multiplex PCR; TCRdb stores in-frame clones only, minus some. In the table there are a few hundred thousand clones, 30% of which are singletons. The sequencing input was naive CD4+ T cells from blood. Source of these receptors: a man younger than 30 in good health.

The chain links TRBV6-5 to TRBJ1-1; 8 positions agree with TRBD1. The germline gives CDR1 MNHEY, CDR2 SVGAGI. V shed 0 bases, J shed 5 bases, and the junction held 2 bases outside the gene matches. The CDR3 is made up of 14 amino acids. The CDR3 loop reads CASSYSRDRTEAFF. The CDR3 region has the DNA TGTGCCAGCAGTTACTCCCGGGACAGGACTGAAGCTTTCTTT.

This clone has only a few counts. The chain combines TRBV30 with TRBJ2-7, with TRBD1 as a possible D gene (6 bases). Germline-derived CDR1 and CDR2 are GTSNPN and SVGIG (reference sequence). Trimming took 0 bases from V and 2 from J, leaving 8 bases between them. The CDR3 consists of 13 residues. Written as DNA, the CDR3 is TGTGCCTGGAGTGTCAACAGGGCCTACGAGCAGTACTTC. This sequence encodes CAWSVNRAYEQYF.

This clone was picked up one time. The chain joins TRBV13 to TRBJ2-4, with D maybe TRBD2 (5 bases). V lost 5 bases, J lost 13 bases, and 18 bases lay in between. The CDR3 consists of 13 residues. In germline, CDR1 is PRHDT, CDR2 FYEKMQ (reference sequence). The CDR3 DNA reads as TGTGCCAGCAGCCTGGCGGACCGGCGAGGGCAGTACTTC. The encoded protein is CASSLADRRGQYF.

V is TRBV4-3 and J is TRBJ2-1, with 10 positions matching TRBD2. From germline, CDR1 is LGHNA and CDR2 YSLEER. This CDR3 has 16 residues. The trim removed 0 bases at V and 6 bases at J, leaving 5 bases unmatched. CDR3 in DNA: TGCGCCAGCAGCCAAGACCACCGGACTAGCGGCAATGAGCAGTTCTTC. This encodes CASSQDHRTSGNEQFF.

V and J are TRBV2 and TRBJ1-4; 7 bases align to TRBD1. CDR1 is SNHLY and CDR2 is FYNNEI in the germline V gene. CDR3 length: 14 residues. Trimming at V came to 8 bases and at J to 10 bases, leaving 13 bases not matched to a gene. DNA of the CDR3: TGTGCCAGCGTTGGGGGAGGGACAGTTGGAAAACTGTTTTTT. Its translation is CASVGGGTVGKLFF.

The chain has TRBV7-3 and TRBJ2-5; no clear D gene. CDR1 SGHTA and CDR2 FQGTGA come from the germline V gene. With 2 bases removed from V and 5 bases from J, the gap between germline ends came to 15 bases. This CDR3 region has 15 residues. In DNA form, the CDR3 reads TGTGCCAGCAGCTTAGGTGCGGCTGGTCTGGAGACCCAGTACTTC. Translated, it gives CASSLGAAGLETQYF.